The 24 T cell receptor beta chains listed next were all sequenced from one sample in a study of T-cell reconstitution after alpha-beta-depleted transplantation in children. Unique molecular identifiers were incorporated into the prepared TCRbeta library. From the PCR reads, TCRdb called clonotypes with MiXCR, one entry per CDR3 protein. Of approximately 400,000 distinct CDR3 sequences listed, roughly 10% are singletons. The sequencing here drew on PBMCs from the stem cell graft donor, taken from the stem cell graft. The receptors here all came from a human donor who donated a stem cell graft to a child with acute myeloid leukemia.

Many counts were recorded for this clonotype. CDR3: CASSLAGSRETQYF. The CDR3 DNA follows: TGTGCCAGCAGTTTGGCGGGGTCCAGGGAGACCCAGTACTTC. The chain combines TRBV27 with TRBJ2-5, with D perhaps matching TRBD2 (6 bases). Germline CDR1 is MNHEY and CDR2 is SMNVEV (reference sequence). CDR3 length equals 14 residues. Trimming cost V 3 bases and J 5 bases, with 13 bases left between them.

The sample holds many counts of this clonotype. The V gene is TRBV7-2, the J gene TRBJ2-7, with D possibly being TRBD2 (6 bases). From germline, CDR1 is SGHTA and CDR2 FQGNSA. The V end was cut by 1 base, the J end by 0 bases, with 13 bases between. CDR3 length: 16 residues. As DNA, the CDR3 is TGTGCCAGCAGCTTAGTCGCTGGGAGGAGCTCCTACGAGCAGTACTTC. This codes for CASSLVAGRSSYEQYF.

The chain carries TRBV7-9 and TRBJ2-1; the D gene is possibly TRBD1 (6 bases). The CDR3 is 14 residues long. CDR1 SEHNR and CDR2 FQNEAQ come from the germline V gene (reference sequence). Deletions cut 1 base from V and 8 bases from J, with 12 bases between. The CDR3 loop reads CASSLDHRADEQFF. DNA for the CDR3: TGTGCCAGCAGCTTAGATCACAGGGCGGATGAGCAGTTCTTC.

V is TRBV6-5 and J is TRBJ2-1; D is ambiguous. This CDR3 contains 15 residues. The ends were cut back, 2 bases at V and 4 bases at J, with 12 bases in the middle. CDR1 and CDR2 from the germline V gene are MNHEY and SVGAGI. The CDR3 DNA is TGTGCCAGCAGTTACACAAGTCTAGGTTACAATGAGCAGTTCTTC. As protein: CASSYTSLGYNEQFF.

This clonotype turned up a few times. This sequence joins TRBV29-1 and TRBJ2-1, with a weak D call TRBD2 (5 bases). The CDR3 extends over 14 amino acids. In germline, CDR1 is SQVTM, CDR2 ANQGSEA. V gave up 1 base and J gave up 5 bases, with 12 bases separating them. CDR3 bases: TGCAGCGTTGAAGGGGAGAACGAAGACAATGAGCAGTTCTTC. Its translation: CSVEGENEDNEQFF.

This clonotype was observed a few times. V is TRBV7-9 and J is TRBJ1-2; D not certain. V dropped 1 base and J dropped 8 bases, with 17 bases sitting between them. The CDR3 loop spans 15 amino acids. Per the germline V gene, CDR1 is SEHNR and CDR2 is FQNEAQ (reference sequence). CDR3 DNA sequence: TGTGCCAGCAGCTTAGATATAATGGACGAGCGCGGCTACACCTTC. Translation: CASSLDIMDERGYTF.

This clonotype was seen repeatedly, ten times or more. The chain couples TRBV5-1 to TRBJ2-1; TRBD1 matches 8 bases. The germline CDR1 and CDR2 sequences are SGHRS and YFSETQ. The CDR3 totals 13 residues. V shed 3 bases, J shed 8 bases, and the junction held 4 bases outside the gene matches. CDR3 sequence (DNA): TGCGCCAGCAGCTGGACAGGGATGGATGAGCAGTTCTTC. It is translated as CASSWTGMDEQFF. Full variable domain (remainder filled in from reference TRBV5-1 and TRBJ2-1): KAGVTQTPRYLIKTRGQQVTLSCSPISGHRSVSWYQQTPGQGLQFLFEYFSETQRNKGNFPGRFSGRQFSNSRSEMNVSTLELGDSALYLCASSWTGMDEQFFGPGTRLTVL.

Concerning this clonotype: The junction departs from the called germline gene at one end, perhaps through a read error. V gene TRBV29-1 combines with J gene TRBJ2-6; 8 positions agree with TRBD1. Per the germline V gene, CDR1 is SQVTM and CDR2 is ANQGSEA. The CDR3 runs 16 residues. The chain's CDR3 is CSVEGQEGSGANGLTF. CDR3 DNA sequence: TGCAGCGTTGAGGGACAGGAGGGCTCTGGGGCCAACGGCCTGACTTTC.

The chain employs TRBV4-3 and TRBJ2-7; no clear D. CDR3 length: 17 amino acids. V lost 0 bases to trimming and J lost 0 bases, with 15 bases between them. Germline V CDR1 and CDR2: LGHNA, YSLEER. Here the CDR3 reads CASSQEYRRTDSYEQYF. Written as DNA, the CDR3 is TGCGCCAGCAGCCAAGAATATCGTAGGACCGACTCCTACGAGCAGTACTTC.

This clonotype was picked up many times. The chain employs TRBV6-2 or TRBV6-3 and TRBJ2-5; tentatively, D is TRBD1 or TRBD2 (5 bases each). Trimming took 2 bases from V and 3 from J, leaving 7 bases between them. Germline loops: CDR1 MNHEY, CDR2 SVGEGT. The CDR3 contains 13 residues. The CDR3 nucleotides are TGTGCCAGCAGTTACATGGGGGAAGAGACCCAGTACTTC. Translation gives CASSYMGEETQYF.

This chain links TRBV20-1 with TRBJ2-7; maybe TRBD2 (6 bases). Trimming removed 3 bases from V and 6 bases from J, with 12 bases in between. The CDR3 sequence is 12 residues long. Germline V gene data show CDR1 as DFQATT and CDR2 as SNEGSKA (reference sequence). The CDR3 here is CSASREYGEQYF. The CDR3, as DNA: TGCAGTGCTAGTCGGGAGTATGGCGAGCAGTACTTC.

This clonotype appeared a few times. The gene calls are TRBV6-1 and TRBJ2-6; D perhaps matches TRBD1 (5 bases). The germline V gene has CDR1 MNHNS and CDR2 SASEGT. The CDR3 is 15 residues long. V lost 5 bases, J lost 2 bases, and 10 bases lay in between. The CDR3 bases are TGTGCCAGCAGTCCAGGGTTAACTGGGGCCAACGTCCTGACTTTC. Residues: CASSPGLTGANVLTF.

Many counts were recorded for this clonotype. The genes are TRBV11-1 and TRBJ2-2, with 11 positions matching TRBD2. This CDR3 contains 17 residues. V was pared by 2 bases and J by 3 bases, with 5 bases of the junction left unmatched. Looked up from germline, CDR1 is SGHAT and CDR2 is FQDESV (reference sequence). The CDR3 region has the DNA TGTGCCAGCAGCTTATGGGGGACTAGCGGTTACACCGGGGAGCTGTTTTTT. Residues: CASSLWGTSGYTGELFF.

The table lists this clonotype with a few counts. J is TRBJ2-1 and V is TRBV5-4; D is unclear. Germline CDR1 SGHNT, CDR2 YYREEE (reference sequence). The CDR3 loop spans 15 amino acids. Trimming removed 5 bases from V and 0 bases from J, with 12 bases in between. This CDR3 is CASRDDLSSYNEQFF. The CDR3, as DNA: TGTGCCAGCAGGGACGACTTGAGCTCCTACAATGAGCAGTTCTTC.

The V call is TRBV4-2, the J call TRBJ2-7; tentatively, D is TRBD2 (5 bases). The CDR3 covers 16 residues. Germline assignment: CDR1 LGHNA and CDR2 YNFKEQ. The germline V and J ends were trimmed by 0 bases and 5 bases, with 17 bases remaining between them. The CDR3 loop is CASSQDPPPRVHEQYF. In nucleotides, the CDR3 is TGTGCCAGCAGCCAAGATCCGCCACCGAGGGTCCACGAGCAGTACTTC.

The chain recombines TRBV12-3 or TRBV12-4 with TRBJ2-1; D uncertain. V was clipped by 5 bases and J by 0 bases, with 17 bases between them. The length of the CDR3 is 17 residues. CDR3 residues: CASSPTPLFGSYNEQFF. CDR3 coding DNA: TGTGCCAGCAGTCCCACCCCCCTTTTTGGCTCCTACAATGAGCAGTTCTTC.

This clonotype was counted a few times. This rearrangement joins TRBV10-3 to TRBJ1-1, with 8 nucleotides matching TRBD1. The V gene's germline CDR1 is ENHRY and CDR2 SYGVKD. The CDR3 is 13 amino acids. Trimming cost V 3 bases and J 4 bases; bases outside gene matches: 1. The CDR3 protein is CAISDRGPTEAFF. CDR3 nucleotide sequence: TGTGCCATCAGTGACAGGGGGCCCACTGAAGCTTTCTTT.

This clonotype appeared a few times. A junction end diverges from the germline sequence, so it may reflect a read error. The chain recombines TRBV11-2 with TRBJ2-7; 7 bases fit TRBD2. CDR3 length: 18 residues. The V gene's germline CDR1 is SGHAT and CDR2 FQNNGV. CDR3 DNA sequence: TGTGCCAGCAGCCTAGAGCCCAGAGACCTAGCGGTCCCCTACGAGCAGTACTTC. Encoded protein: CASSLEPRDLAVPYEQYF.

This clonotype was recorded many times. The chain employs TRBV7-2 and TRBJ2-7; maybe TRBD1 (6 bases). The V end lost 5 bases, the J end lost 4 bases, and 21 bases lay between the germline ends. CDR3 length equals 16 residues. From germline, CDR1 is SGHTA and CDR2 FQGNSA. This chain's CDR3 is CASSKPGSGVLYEQYF. CDR3 nucleotide sequence: TGTGCCAGCAGCAAGCCAGGTTCAGGGGTCTTATACGAGCAGTACTTC.

This clonotype was counted only a few times. The chain links TRBV6-2 or TRBV6-3 to TRBJ2-7; 7 bases are shared with TRBD1. V dropped 0 bases and J dropped 3; count of bases not matched to a gene: 11. The CDR3 sequence is 17 residues long. Germline loops: CDR1 MNHEY, CDR2 SVGEGT. The CDR3 nucleotides are TGTGCCAGCAGTTACTCGCTCCTCGCAGGGGGTTTCTACGAGCAGTACTTC. Translated: CASSYSLLAGGFYEQYF.

The rearrangement uses TRBV20-1 and TRBJ2-3; 7 bases are a match to TRBD1. This CDR3 is built from 14 residues. V shed 2 bases, J shed 5 bases, and the junction held 7 bases outside the gene matches. In germline, CDR1 is DFQATT, CDR2 SNEGSKA (reference sequence). The CDR3 coding sequence is TGCAGTGCTAGATCAACGCAGGGGGTAGATACGCAGTATTTT. This gives the protein CSARSTQGVDTQYF.

This clonotype was seen more than once but under ten times. This chain uses TRBV6-6 with TRBJ2-2; the match to TRBD2 covers 8 bases. CDR3 length: 13 residues. Germline values: CDR1 MNHNY, CDR2 SVGAGI (reference sequence). V dropped 6 bases and J dropped 9; count of bases not matched to a gene: 6. Here the CDR3 DNA reads TGTGCCAGCAGGGGGACTAGTAGGAGGGAGCTGTTTTTT. This codes for CASRGTSRRELFF.

In its sample, this clonotype was seen a few times. The rearrangement joins TRBV20-1 to TRBJ1-2, with 12 bases fitting TRBD1. Germline V gene lookup returns CDR1 DFQATT and CDR2 SNEGSKA (reference sequence). After removal of 5 bases from V and 4 bases from J, the junction contained 5 bases not matched to a gene. The CDR3 contains 14 residues. The CDR3 is CSASGTGGGYGYTF. Here the CDR3 DNA reads TGCAGTGCTTCCGGGACAGGGGGCGGCTATGGCTACACCTTC.

The sample holds a few counts of this clonotype. This chain uses TRBV20-1 with TRBJ1-5; possibly TRBD1 for D (5 bases). CDR3 length: 14 amino acids. With 5 bases removed from V and 0 bases from J, the gap between germline ends came to 11 bases. Germline assignment: CDR1 DFQATT and CDR2 SNEGSKA (reference sequence). The CDR3 protein is CSAYPGGSNQPQHF. The CDR3 DNA is TGCAGTGCTTACCCTGGGGGTAGCAATCAGCCCCAGCATTTT.